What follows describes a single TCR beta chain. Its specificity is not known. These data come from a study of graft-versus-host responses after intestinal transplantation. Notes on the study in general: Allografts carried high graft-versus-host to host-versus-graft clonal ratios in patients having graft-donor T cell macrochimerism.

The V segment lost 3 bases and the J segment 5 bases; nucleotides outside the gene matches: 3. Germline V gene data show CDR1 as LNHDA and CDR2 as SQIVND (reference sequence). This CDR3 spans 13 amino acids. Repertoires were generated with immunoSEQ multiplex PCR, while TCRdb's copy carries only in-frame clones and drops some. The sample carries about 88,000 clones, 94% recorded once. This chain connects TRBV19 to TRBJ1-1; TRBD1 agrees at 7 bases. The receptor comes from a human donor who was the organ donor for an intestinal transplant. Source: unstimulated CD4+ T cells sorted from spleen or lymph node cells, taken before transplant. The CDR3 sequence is CASSIAGGTEAFF. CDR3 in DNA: TGTGCCAGTAGTATTGCAGGGGGGACTGAAGCTTTCTTT.